One and the same sample provided the 29 T cell receptor beta chains below, sequenced in a study of blood T cell repertoires in COVID-19 (dated by TCRdb to 2018 to 2020). The library was prepared using the immunoSEQ multiplex PCR assay. Drawn from immuneACCESS, this table holds only the in-frame rearrangements with V and J called that TCRdb kept. Clones are partly lost; checked studies trace under half to an unresolved V gene and leave the rest unexplained. This sample comprises more than 200,000 clones, about nine tenths of them detected only once. Approximately 6% of the sample comes from the top ten. The sequenced sample consisted of peripheral blood. The receptor source for this set is a woman in her 30s with COVID-19, enrolled during active disease.

This clone has a handful of counts. This chain connects TRBV5-4 to TRBJ1-3; no clear D. The ends were cut back, 3 bases at V and 0 bases at J, with 16 bases in the middle. CDR1 and CDR2 from the germline V gene are SGHNT and YYREEE (reference sequence). The CDR3 extends over 17 amino acids. The CDR3 protein is CASSSASRLSSGNTIYF. CDR3 nucleotide sequence: TGTGCCAGCAGCTCTGCCTCACGTCTCAGCTCTGGAAACACCATATATTTT.

This chain joins TRBV18 and TRBJ1-3, with 7 bases lining up with TRBD1. J lost 0 bases, V lost 5 bases, and 16 bases had no gene match. This CDR3 comprises 19 residues. The germline V gene encodes CDR1 KGHSH and CDR2 LQKENI. CDR3 nucleotides: TGTGCCAGCTCATTCGGACAGGCGGCGTATTCCTTCTCTGGAAACACCATATATTTT. Its protein is CASSFGQAAYSFSGNTIYF.

The V call is TRBV6-5, the J call TRBJ1-1; no reliable D call. Germline V CDR1 and CDR2: MNHEY, SVGAGI. The V gene lost 1 base and the J gene lost 2 bases, with 11 bases spanning the gap. The CDR3 spans 15 residues. CDR3 nucleotides: TGTGCCAGCAGTTACTACGGGAGCACAAACACTGAAGCTTTCTTT. Protein sequence: CASSYYGSTNTEAFF.

The gene calls are TRBV10-3 and TRBJ2-1; 7 nucleotides line up with TRBD2. The ends lost 5 bases at V and 0 bases at J; junction bases unmatched: 4. The germline CDR1 and CDR2 sequences are ENHRY and SYGVKD. The CDR3 covers 15 residues. The CDR3 DNA reads as TGTGCCATCAGTCGAGCGGGGAGCTCCTACAATGAGCAGTTCTTC. Protein: CAISRAGSSYNEQFF.

This sequence joins TRBV15 and TRBJ2-4; D remains unclear. In germline, CDR1 is LNHNV, CDR2 YYDKDF (reference sequence). V dropped 0 bases and J dropped 6 bases, with 6 bases sitting between them. CDR3 length equals 13 residues. The CDR3 DNA reads as TGTGCCACCAGCAGAGAAAGGAGAAACATTCAGTACTTC. The encoded protein is CATSRERRNIQYF.

The chain joins TRBV5-4 to TRBJ2-7, with D maybe TRBD1 (5 bases). Trimming left V 4 bases short and J 1 base short, with 9 bases between. The germline V gene has CDR1 SGHNT and CDR2 YYREEE (reference sequence). This CDR3 region has 13 residues. The CDR3 sequence: CASSRTPSYEQYF. The DNA for the CDR3 is TGTGCCAGCAGCAGGACACCGTCCTACGAGCAGTACTTC.

This clone was found a few times. This chain links TRBV5-4 with TRBJ1-4, with D maybe TRBD1 (5 bases). V was pared by 4 bases and J by 6 bases, with 13 bases between. From germline, CDR1 is SGHNT and CDR2 YYREEE (reference sequence). This CDR3 has 14 residues. DNA for the CDR3: TGTGCCAGCAGCATGGAGGGGAGGGATGAAAAACTGTTTTTT. This gives the protein CASSMEGRDEKLFF.

The chain employs TRBV2 and TRBJ1-4; 11 nucleotides align to TRBD1. Trimming cost V 6 bases and J 3 bases; bases outside gene matches: 6. CDR1 SNHLY and CDR2 FYNNEI come from the germline V gene. This CDR3 region has 16 residues. Here the CDR3 reads CASSRPGQGANEKLFF. The DNA of the CDR3 is TGTGCCAGCAGCCGTCCGGGACAGGGGGCTAATGAAAAACTGTTTTTT. The whole variable domain, filled in from reference TRBV2 and TRBJ1-4, reads EPEVTQTPSHQVTQMGQEVILRCVPISNHLYFYWYRQILGQKVEFLVSFYNNEISEKSEIFDDQFSVERPDGSNFTLKIRSTKLEDSAMYFCASSRPGQGANEKLFFGSGTQLSVL.

This chain joins TRBV7-8 and TRBJ1-4, with 9 bases that match TRBD1. Unmatched junction bases numbered 11, after V lost 5 bases and J lost 7 bases. The CDR3 totals 16 residues. Germline CDR1 is SGHVS and CDR2 is FQNEAQ. The CDR3, as DNA: TGTGCCAGCAGCCCTCCAGGACAGGGGTCGGGTGAAAAACTGTTTTTT. It yields the protein CASSPPGQGSGEKLFF. Full variable domain (missing parts from reference TRBV7-8 and TRBJ1-4): GAGVSQSPRYKVAKRGQDVALRCDPISGHVSLFWYQQALGQGPEFLTYFQNEAQLDKSGLPSDRFFAERPEGSVSTLKIQRTQQEDSAVYLCASSPPGQGSGEKLFFGSGTQLSVL.

This chain uses TRBV11-2 with TRBJ1-5; 8 bases match TRBD1. The CDR3 is made up of 13 amino acids. Per germline, CDR1 SGHAT and CDR2 FQNNGV. With 5 bases clipped from V and 8 bases from J, the junction kept 5 bases outside the gene matches. CDR3 region: CASSADREEPQHF. In DNA, the CDR3 is TGTGCCAGCAGCGCGGACAGGGAAGAGCCCCAGCATTTT.

In this sample, this clone turned up a few times. The CDR3 bases are TGTGCCAGCAGCCAGCGCGCGAACTGGGGACTAGCGGGGCACTACGAGCAGTACGTC. Residues: CASSQRANWGLAGHYEQYV. The genes are TRBV5-5 and TRBJ2-7, with 13 bases matching TRBD2. This CDR3 comprises 19 residues. The V gene's germline CDR1 is SGHKS and CDR2 YYEKEE (reference sequence). V trimming: 4 bases; J trimming: 3 bases; junction bases outside the gene matches: 16.

This clone occurred once. The DNA for the CDR3 is TGTGCCAGCAGTTACTTACGGACAGGGAATCAGCCCCAGCATTTT. This codes for CASSYLRTGNQPQHF. The J gene is TRBJ1-5, the V gene TRBV6-2 or TRBV6-3, with TRBD1 matching 8 bases. Germline CDR1 reads MNHEY; CDR2 reads SVGEGT. This CDR3 spans 15 amino acids. V gave up 1 base and J gave up 4 bases; unmatched junction bases: 3.

V usage is TRBV29-1 and J usage is TRBJ2-1; TRBD2 might be the D (7 bases). CDR1 and CDR2 (germline): SQVTM, ANQGSEA. Between the trimmed V and J ends, which lost 7 bases and 9 bases, there was a span of 22 bases. This CDR3 has 14 residues. CDR3 residues: CSGRGGGRSGEQFF. CDR3 coding DNA: TGCAGCGGTAGAGGGGGGGGGAGGAGTGGTGAGCAGTTCTTC.

DNA of the CDR3: TGTGCCAGCTCCTTCCTCTCCGGCAGGAACTCATTATCTGGAAACACCATATATTTT. The encoded protein is CASSFLSGRNSLSGNTIYF. The chain has TRBV13 and TRBJ1-3, with D hard to call. Germline V gene sequence: CDR1 PRHDT, CDR2 FYEKMQ (reference sequence). Trimming took 8 bases from V and 1 from J, leaving 27 bases between them. The CDR3 covers 19 residues.

The chain recombines TRBV11-3 with TRBJ1-3; possible D gene TRBD1, 5 bases. Trimming removed 8 bases from V and 0 bases from J, with 17 bases in between. Germline CDR1 is SGHNT and CDR2 is YENEEA. The CDR3 is 16 residues long. The CDR3 protein is CASGSWRGISGNTIYF. The CDR3 bases are TGTGCCAGCGGGAGCTGGAGGGGAATCTCTGGAAACACCATATATTTT.

CDR3 amino acids: CASSSGTGGGLIDTQYF. Here the CDR3 DNA reads TGTGCCAGCAGTTCCGGGACAGGGGGCGGACTCATAGATACGCAGTATTTT. The rearrangement links TRBV27 to TRBJ2-3; 12 bases line up with TRBD1. The CDR3 runs to 17 residues. Trimming removed 4 bases from V and 5 bases from J; junction bases left unmatched: 10. CDR1 and CDR2 from the germline V gene are MNHEY and SMNVEV (reference sequence).

This rearrangement joins TRBV11-2 to TRBJ2-2; TRBD1 might be the D (6 bases). The germline CDR1 and CDR2 sequences are SGHAT and FQNNGV. V lost 1 base, J lost 6 bases, and 15 bases lay in between. The CDR3 spans 16 residues. CDR3 protein: CASSLGILAGAGELFF. The DNA for the CDR3 is TGTGCCAGCAGCTTAGGGATTTTAGCAGGGGCCGGGGAGCTGTTTTTT.

This clone occurred a few times. V usage is TRBV18 and J usage is TRBJ2-3; possible D gene TRBD1, 6 bases. CDR3 length equals 15 residues. The germline CDR1 and CDR2 sequences are KGHSH and LQKENI. V was shortened by 5 bases and J by 4 bases, with 16 bases between the two germline ends. Here the CDR3 reads CASSLDSQRADTQYF. CDR3 DNA: TGTGCCAGCTCATTGGACAGTCAGAGGGCAGATACGCAGTATTTT.

This chain joins TRBV7-9 and TRBJ1-1; D perhaps matches TRBD1 (5 bases). CDR1 is SEHNR, CDR2 FQNEAQ, per germline (reference sequence). V shed 3 bases and J shed 0 bases, with 8 bases lying between them. CDR3 size: 14 residues. The CDR3 is CASSFDSLNTEAFF. CDR3 coding DNA: TGTGCCAGCAGCTTCGACAGCTTGAACACTGAAGCTTTCTTT.

The chain has TRBV19 and TRBJ2-7, with a tentative D call TRBD1 (6 bases). Trimming removed 3 bases from V and 3 bases from J, with 15 bases in between. CDR1 is LNHDA and CDR2 is SQIVND in the germline V gene (reference sequence). CDR3 length: 15 amino acids. The CDR3 nucleotides read TGTGCCAGTAGTATTTCGTGGACAGTTAACTACGAGCAGTACTTC. Residues: CASSISWTVNYEQYF. The entire variable domain, with the rest obtained from reference TRBV19 and TRBJ2-7, is as follows: DGGITQSPKYLFRKEGQNVTLSCEQNLNHDAMYWYRQDPGQGLRLIYYSQIVNDFQKGDIAEGYSVSREKKESFPLTVTSAQKNPTAFYLCASSISWTVNYEQYFGPGTRLTVT.

V is TRBV6-4 and J is TRBJ2-3; 10 nucleotides agree with TRBD2. Germline CDR1 and CDR2: MRHNA and SNTAGT. V was clipped by 3 bases and J by 4 bases; unmatched bases: 7. The CDR3 runs 16 residues. The CDR3 is CASSERSGGHSDTQYF. CDR3 bases: TGTGCCAGCAGTGAACGTAGCGGGGGGCATTCAGATACGCAGTATTTT.

In the case of this clone: This CDR3 is missing its conserved last phenylalanine or tryptophan, likely due to a read error. It is unclear where the CDR3 begins or ends on the DNA, so no DNA is shown, and the CDR3 is as TCRdb lists it. The J gene is TRBJ1-1, the V gene TRBV3-1 (or the pseudogene TRBV3-2); the DNA was not compared with TRBD1, the D call given in the table. CDR1 is LGHDT and CDR2 is YNNKEL in the germline V gene (reference sequence). The CDR3 sequence runs 11 residues, both termini included. The CDR3 region is CASSHRDRGNS.

V and J are TRBV24-1 and TRBJ2-1; tentatively, D is TRBD2 (6 bases). The CDR3 extends over 15 amino acids. In germline, CDR1 is KGHDR, CDR2 SFDVKD. V lost 1 base and J lost 4, with 10 bases in between. The CDR3 sequence is CATSDFAGSYNEQFF. In DNA form, the CDR3 reads TGTGCCACCAGTGATTTTGCGGGATCTTACAATGAGCAGTTCTTC.

This chain joins TRBV5-1 and TRBJ2-2; 9 bases match TRBD1. The CDR3 runs to 16 residues. Germline V gene lookup returns CDR1 SGHRS and CDR2 YFSETQ. The J segment lost 6 bases and the V segment lost 4 bases, leaving 10 bases of the junction unmatched. In nucleotides, the CDR3 is TGCGCCAGCAGCCCCCTTCGACAGGGGGGCCCCGGGGAGCTGTTTTTT. The encoded protein is CASSPLRQGGPGELFF. Based on the CDR3 plus reference TRBV5-1 and TRBJ2-2, the full variable domain is KAGVTQTPRYLIKTRGQQVTLSCSPISGHRSVSWYQQTPGQGLQFLFEYFSETQRNKGNFPGRFSGRQFSNSRSEMNVSTLELGDSALYLCASSPLRQGGPGELFFGEGSRLTVL.

This rearrangement joins TRBV11-2 to TRBJ1-1; D is unresolved. V was pared by 1 base and J by 3 bases, with 3 bases between. The CDR3 is 12 residues long. CDR1 and CDR2 (germline): SGHAT, FQNNGV. The CDR3 DNA reads as TGTGCCAGCAGCTTAGTCGACACTGAAGCTTTCTTT. It encodes CASSLVDTEAFF.

The rearrangement uses TRBV7-9 and TRBJ1-2, with TRBD1 matching over 7 bases. The V gene end was trimmed by 3 bases and the J gene end by 6 bases; junction bases not matched to a gene: 10. The CDR3 is 15 amino acids. From germline, CDR1 is SEHNR and CDR2 FQNEAQ (reference sequence). Written as DNA, the CDR3 is TGTGCCAGCAGCTTCCCTACGGGACAGATGGATGGCTACACCTTC. Its protein product is CASSFPTGQMDGYTF.

The DNA for the CDR3 is TGTGCCATCAGTGATGTGGGGGCGTCTAATGAAAAACTGTTTTTT. Its protein is CAISDVGASNEKLFF. This rearrangement joins TRBV10-3 to TRBJ1-4; the D gene is possibly TRBD1 (6 bases). Germline values: CDR1 ENHRY, CDR2 SYGVKD. The CDR3 consists of 15 residues. Trimming stripped 3 bases from V and 3 bases from J, with 11 bases between.

This chain uses TRBV28 with TRBJ2-7; D is undetermined. The germline V and J ends were trimmed by 5 bases and 4 bases, with 21 bases remaining between them. Germline V gene sequence: CDR1 MDHEN, CDR2 SYDVKM. The length of the CDR3 is 16 residues. In nucleotides, the CDR3 is TGTGCCAGCAGTACCTACCCCGTTGTCTCTTCGTACGAGCAGTACTTC. This codes for CASSTYPVVSSYEQYF.

V gene TRBV3-1 (or the pseudogene TRBV3-2) combines with J gene TRBJ2-7; no firm D call. Deletions cut 6 bases from V and 2 bases from J, with 11 bases between. CDR1 is LGHDT, CDR2 YNNKEL, per germline (reference sequence). This CDR3 region has 13 residues. The CDR3: CASSQSGPYEQYF. The CDR3 DNA is TGTGCCAGCAGTCAATCTGGGCCCTACGAGCAGTACTTC.